The source of this T cell receptor (beta chain) is a study of blood T cell repertoires in COVID-19. The overall study: Acute and convalescent COVID-19 samples came from the United States, Italy and Spain. PBMCs, B-cell-depleted T cells, or T cells were the source of the cDNA or gDNA that made up the material.

This clone was seen just once. Authors' analysis steps: From reference gene primer amplification, estimates of nucleated cell counts were derived. Assay used: immunoSEQ multiplex PCR; TCRdb lists only in-frame clones, some missing. The DNA gave D and trimming, while V, J and clone size come from that table. The sample includes tens of thousands of clones, 75% to 90% of them seen just once. The CDR3 runs 16 residues. Germline lookup yields CDR1 LGHDT and CDR2 YNNKEL (reference sequence). Trimming removed 0 bases at V and 4 bases at J, with 13 bases between. The sample comprised peripheral blood. The source of this sequence is a man older than 75 with acute or convalescent COVID-19. The chain joins TRBV3-1 (or the pseudogene TRBV3-2) to TRBJ1-3; D remains ambiguous. The CDR3 spells CASSQDPRGSGNTIYF. The CDR3, as DNA: TGTGCCAGCAGCCAAGATCCCCGGGGATCAGGAAACACCATATATTTT.